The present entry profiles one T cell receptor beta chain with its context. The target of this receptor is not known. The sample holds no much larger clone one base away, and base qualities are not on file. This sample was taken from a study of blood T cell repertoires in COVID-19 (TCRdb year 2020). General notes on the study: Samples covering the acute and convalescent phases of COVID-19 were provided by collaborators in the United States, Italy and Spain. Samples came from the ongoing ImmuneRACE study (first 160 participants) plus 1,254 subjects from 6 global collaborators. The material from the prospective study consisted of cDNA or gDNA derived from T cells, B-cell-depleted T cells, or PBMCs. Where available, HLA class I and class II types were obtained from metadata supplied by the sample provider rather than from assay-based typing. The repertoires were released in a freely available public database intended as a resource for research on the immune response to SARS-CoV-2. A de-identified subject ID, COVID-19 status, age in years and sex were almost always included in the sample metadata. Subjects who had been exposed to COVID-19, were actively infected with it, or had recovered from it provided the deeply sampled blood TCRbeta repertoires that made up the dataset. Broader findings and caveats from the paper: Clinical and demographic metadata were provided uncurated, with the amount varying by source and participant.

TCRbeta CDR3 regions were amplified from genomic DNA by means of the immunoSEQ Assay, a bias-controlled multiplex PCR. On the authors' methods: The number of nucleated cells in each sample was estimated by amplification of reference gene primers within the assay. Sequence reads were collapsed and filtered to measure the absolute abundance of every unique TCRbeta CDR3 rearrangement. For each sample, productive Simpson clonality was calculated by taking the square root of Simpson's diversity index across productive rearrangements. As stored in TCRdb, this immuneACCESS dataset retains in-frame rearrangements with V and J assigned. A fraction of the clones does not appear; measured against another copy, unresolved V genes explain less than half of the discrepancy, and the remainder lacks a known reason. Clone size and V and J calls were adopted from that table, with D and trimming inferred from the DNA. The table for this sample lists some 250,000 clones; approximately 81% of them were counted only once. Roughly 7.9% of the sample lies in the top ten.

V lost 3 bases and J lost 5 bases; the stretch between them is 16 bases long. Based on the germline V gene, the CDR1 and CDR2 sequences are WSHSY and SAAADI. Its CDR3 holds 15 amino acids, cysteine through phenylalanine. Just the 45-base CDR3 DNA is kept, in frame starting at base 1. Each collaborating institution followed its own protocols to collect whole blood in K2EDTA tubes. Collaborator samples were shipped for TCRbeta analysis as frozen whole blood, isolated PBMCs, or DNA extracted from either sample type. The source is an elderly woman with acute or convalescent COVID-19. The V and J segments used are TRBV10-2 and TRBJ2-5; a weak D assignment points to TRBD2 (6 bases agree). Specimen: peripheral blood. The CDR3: CASSDGGKSGETQYF. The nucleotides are TGCGCCAGCAGTGACGGCGGGAAAAGCGGGGAGACCCAGTACTTC.